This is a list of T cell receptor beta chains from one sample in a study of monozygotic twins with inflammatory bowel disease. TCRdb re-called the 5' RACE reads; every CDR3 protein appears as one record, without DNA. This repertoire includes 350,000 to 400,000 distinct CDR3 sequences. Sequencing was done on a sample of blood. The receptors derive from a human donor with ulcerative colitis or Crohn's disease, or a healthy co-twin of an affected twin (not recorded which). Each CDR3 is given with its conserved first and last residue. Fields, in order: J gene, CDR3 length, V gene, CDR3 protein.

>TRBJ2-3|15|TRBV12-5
CASGLVGGSTDTQYF
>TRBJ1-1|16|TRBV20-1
CSARDWGSRENTEAFF
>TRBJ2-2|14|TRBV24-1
CATSDTGGTGELFF
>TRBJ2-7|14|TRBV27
CASSPGQGANEQYF
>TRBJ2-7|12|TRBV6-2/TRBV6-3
CASSYYGFEQYF
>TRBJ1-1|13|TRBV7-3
CASSTNTNTEAFF
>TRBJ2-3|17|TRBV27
CASSLRGRGNFMDTQYF
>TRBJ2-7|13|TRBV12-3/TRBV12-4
CASSPRRFYEQYF
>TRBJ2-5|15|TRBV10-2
CASSDSGEPQETQYF
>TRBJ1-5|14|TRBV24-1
CATRGGGFDQPQHF
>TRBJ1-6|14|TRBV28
CASRPGGYNSPLHF
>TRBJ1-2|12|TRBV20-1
CSATQGSAGYTF
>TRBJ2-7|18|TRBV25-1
CASSDRGRRKGGVYEQYF
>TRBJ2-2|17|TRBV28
CASSPGPGRANTGELFF
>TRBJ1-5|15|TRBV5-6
CASSLGGLGYQPQHF
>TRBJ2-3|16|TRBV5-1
CASSRTGATSTDTQYF
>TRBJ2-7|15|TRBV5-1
CASSPMGGEFYEQYF
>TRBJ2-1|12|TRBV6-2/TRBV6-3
CASSFRGYEQFF
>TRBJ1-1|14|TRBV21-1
CASSKVGAISEAFF
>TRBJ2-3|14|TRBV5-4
CASSQRITTDTQYF
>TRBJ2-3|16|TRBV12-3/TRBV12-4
CASSVLAGPSTDTQYF
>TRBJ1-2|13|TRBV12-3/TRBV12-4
CASSLGVKDGYTF
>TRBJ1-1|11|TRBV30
CAWSSGSEAFF
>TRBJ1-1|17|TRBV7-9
CASSLGFRGTGKTEAFF
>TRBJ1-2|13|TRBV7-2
CASSPQINYGYTF
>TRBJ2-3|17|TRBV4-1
CASSQALAGGGTDTQYF
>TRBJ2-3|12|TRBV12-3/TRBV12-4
CASTHRVPTQYF
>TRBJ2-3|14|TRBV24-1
CATSGSGTPDTQYF
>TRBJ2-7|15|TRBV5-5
CASSFAQGTSYEQYF
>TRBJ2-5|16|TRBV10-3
CAISESETGYLETQYF
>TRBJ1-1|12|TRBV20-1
CSARDMVTEAFF